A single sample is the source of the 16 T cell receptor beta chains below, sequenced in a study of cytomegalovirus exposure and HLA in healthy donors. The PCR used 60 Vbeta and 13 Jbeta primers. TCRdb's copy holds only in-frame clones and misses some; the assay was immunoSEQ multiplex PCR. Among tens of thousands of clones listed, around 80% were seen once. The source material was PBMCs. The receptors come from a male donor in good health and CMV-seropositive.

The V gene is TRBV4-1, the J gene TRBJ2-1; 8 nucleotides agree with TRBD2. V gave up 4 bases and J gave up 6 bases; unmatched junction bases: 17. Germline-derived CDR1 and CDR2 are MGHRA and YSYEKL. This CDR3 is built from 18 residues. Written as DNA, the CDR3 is TGCGCCAGCAGCCCAGACCCCCCGAGCGGGGGTGGTGCCAATGAGCAGTTCTTC. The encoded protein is CASSPDPPSGGGANEQFF.

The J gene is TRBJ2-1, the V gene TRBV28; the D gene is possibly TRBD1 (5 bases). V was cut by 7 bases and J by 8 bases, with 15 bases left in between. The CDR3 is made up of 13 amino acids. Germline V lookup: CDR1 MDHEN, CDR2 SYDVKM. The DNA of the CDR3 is TGTGCCAGCACCTTTCCCAGGGTCGATGAGCAGTTCTTC. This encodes CASTFPRVDEQFF.

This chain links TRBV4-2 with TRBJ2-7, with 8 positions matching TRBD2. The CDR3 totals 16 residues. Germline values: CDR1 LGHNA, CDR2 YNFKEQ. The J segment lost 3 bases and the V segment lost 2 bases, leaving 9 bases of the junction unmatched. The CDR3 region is CASSQSGTSSLYEQYF. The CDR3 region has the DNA TGTGCCAGCAGCCAATCCGGGACTAGTTCTCTCTACGAGCAGTACTTC.

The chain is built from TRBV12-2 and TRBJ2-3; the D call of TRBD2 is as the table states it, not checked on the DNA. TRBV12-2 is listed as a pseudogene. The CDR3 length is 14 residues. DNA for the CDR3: TGTGCAAGTCGCAGCGGGACGAGCACAGATACGCAGTATTTT. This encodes CASRSGTSTDTQYF.

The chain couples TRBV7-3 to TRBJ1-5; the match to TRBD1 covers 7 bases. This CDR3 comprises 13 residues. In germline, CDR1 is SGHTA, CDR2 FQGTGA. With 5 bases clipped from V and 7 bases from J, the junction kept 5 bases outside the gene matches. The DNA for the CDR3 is TGTGCCAGCAGCGGGGACAGCGAGCAGCCCCAGCATTTT. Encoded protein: CASSGDSEQPQHF.

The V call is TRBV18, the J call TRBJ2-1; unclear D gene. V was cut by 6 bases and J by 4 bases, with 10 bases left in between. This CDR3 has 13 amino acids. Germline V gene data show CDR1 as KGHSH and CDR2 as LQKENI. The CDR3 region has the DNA TGTGCCAGCTCCCTAAACGGGTACAATGAGCAGTTCTTC. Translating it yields CASSLNGYNEQFF.

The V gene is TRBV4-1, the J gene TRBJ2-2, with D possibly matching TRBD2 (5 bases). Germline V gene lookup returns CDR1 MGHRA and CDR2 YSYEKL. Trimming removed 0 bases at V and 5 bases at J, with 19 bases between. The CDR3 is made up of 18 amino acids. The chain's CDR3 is CASSQDKGEGESTGELFF. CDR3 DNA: TGCGCCAGCAGCCAAGATAAGGGAGAGGGCGAGAGTACCGGGGAGCTGTTTTTT.

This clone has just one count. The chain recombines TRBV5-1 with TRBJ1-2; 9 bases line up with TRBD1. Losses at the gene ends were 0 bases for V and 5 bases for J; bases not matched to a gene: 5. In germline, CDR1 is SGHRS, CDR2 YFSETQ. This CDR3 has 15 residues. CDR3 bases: TGCGCCAGCAGCTTGGGGGGGACAGGGCAATATGGCTACACCTTC. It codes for CASSLGGTGQYGYTF. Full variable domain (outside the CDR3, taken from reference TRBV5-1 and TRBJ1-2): KAGVTQTPRYLIKTRGQQVTLSCSPISGHRSVSWYQQTPGQGLQFLFEYFSETQRNKGNFPGRFSGRQFSNSRSEMNVSTLELGDSALYLCASSLGGTGQYGYTFGSGTRLTVV.

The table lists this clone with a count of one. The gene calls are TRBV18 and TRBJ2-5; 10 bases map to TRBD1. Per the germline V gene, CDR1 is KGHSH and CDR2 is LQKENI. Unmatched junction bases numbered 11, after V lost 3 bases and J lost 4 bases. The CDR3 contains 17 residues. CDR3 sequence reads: CASSPLPGQGISETQYF. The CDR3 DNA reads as TGTGCCAGCTCACCTCTACCGGGACAGGGGATCTCAGAGACCCAGTACTTC.

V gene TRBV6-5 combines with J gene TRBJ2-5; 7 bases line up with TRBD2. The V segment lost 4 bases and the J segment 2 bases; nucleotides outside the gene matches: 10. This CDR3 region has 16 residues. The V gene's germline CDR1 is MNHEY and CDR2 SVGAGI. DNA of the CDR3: TGTGCCAGCAGTTCGCAGATGACTAGCTTGCAAGAGACCCAGTACTTC. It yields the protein CASSSQMTSLQETQYF.

Here the CDR3 DNA reads TGTGCCAGCAGCCATACGACAGGGTTTTACGAGCAGTACTTC. It specifies CASSHTTGFYEQYF. The chain employs TRBV14 and TRBJ2-7, with 7 bases that match TRBD1. Germline loops: CDR1 SGHDN, CDR2 FVKESK. This CDR3 region has 14 residues. With 3 bases clipped from V and 4 bases from J, the junction kept 6 bases outside the gene matches.

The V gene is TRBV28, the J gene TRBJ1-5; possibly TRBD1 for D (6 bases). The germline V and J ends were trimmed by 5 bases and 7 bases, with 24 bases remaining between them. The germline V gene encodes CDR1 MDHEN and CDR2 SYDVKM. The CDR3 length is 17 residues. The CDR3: CASSPPGLSGAKQPQHF. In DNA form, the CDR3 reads TGTGCCAGCAGTCCCCCTGGACTTTCAGGGGCAAAACAGCCCCAGCATTTT.

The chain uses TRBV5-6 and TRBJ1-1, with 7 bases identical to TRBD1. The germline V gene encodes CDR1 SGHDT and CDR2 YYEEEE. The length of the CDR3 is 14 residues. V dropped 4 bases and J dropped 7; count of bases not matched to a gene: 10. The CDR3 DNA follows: TGTGCCAGCAGCCGGGCGGGGCAGGGGGTTGAAGCTTTCTTT. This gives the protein CASSRAGQGVEAFF.

In DNA form, the CDR3 reads TGCGCCAGCAGCGTGGGGAGCTCTGGAAACACCATATATTTT. It encodes CASSVGSSGNTIYF. The chain has TRBV5-1 and TRBJ1-3; D not resolved. Per germline, CDR1 SGHRS and CDR2 YFSETQ. This CDR3 spans 14 amino acids. V dropped 4 bases and J dropped 0 bases, with 8 bases sitting between them.

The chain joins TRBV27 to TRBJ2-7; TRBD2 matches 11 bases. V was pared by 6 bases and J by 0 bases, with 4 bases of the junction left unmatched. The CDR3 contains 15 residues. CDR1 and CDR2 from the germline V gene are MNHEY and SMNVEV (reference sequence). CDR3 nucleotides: TGTGCCAGCAGGTCTAGCGGGAGGCACTCCTACGAGCAGTACTTC. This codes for CASRSSGRHSYEQYF.

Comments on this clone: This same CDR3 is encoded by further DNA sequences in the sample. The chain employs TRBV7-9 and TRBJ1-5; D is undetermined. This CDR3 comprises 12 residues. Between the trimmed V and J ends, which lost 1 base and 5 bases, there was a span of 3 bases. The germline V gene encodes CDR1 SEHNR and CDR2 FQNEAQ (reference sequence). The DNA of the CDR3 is TGTGCCAGCAGCTTAGAGCATCAGCCCCAGCATTTT. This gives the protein CASSLEHQPQHF.